The present T cell receptor (beta chain) was sequenced within a study of T cells after yellow fever vaccination. The wider study: Fractions of limited cellularity were prepared by means of SMART-Seq v4 Ultra Low Input.

Study-wide results and limits: Post-booster repertoires contained most primary-vaccination clones again (roughly 96% CD4, 85% to 90% CD8). Across the CD4 and CD8 compartments, a small share of clonotypes was present in both.

Conversion of TCR transcripts into cDNA relied on 5'RACE template switching, which added a universal primer site and UMIs. TCRdb recomputed calls from the 5' RACE reads with MiXCR, one row per CDR3 protein. The data show 200,000 to 300,000 distinct CDR3 sequences, with less than 9% seen just once and approximately 0.84% held by the top ten. The trim removed 9 bases at V and 5 bases at J, leaving 6 bases unmatched. CDR1 LNHDA and CDR2 SQIVND come from the germline V gene (reference sequence). The CDR3 is 12 residues long. This clonotype came up a few times. Antigen specificity is unknown. The V gene is TRBV19, the J gene TRBJ1-2, with 7 bases fitting TRBD1. The input for sequencing was CD4+ T cells sorted from PBMCs, taken 15 days after the yellow fever booster vaccination. The receptor's source is a man under 40 who received the YFV17D yellow fever vaccine. CDR3 in DNA: TGTGCCAGCGCCGGGACAGATTATGGCTACACCTTC. Its translation: CASAGTDYGYTF.